The T cell receptor (beta chain) under discussion was sequenced for a study of cytomegalovirus exposure and HLA in healthy donors. Findings and caveats of the study: One variant, a missense change in DCLRE1C, was linked in a later analysis to TCR beta V- and J-gene trimming.

As regards this clone: Antigen specificity is unknown.

PCR primers comprised 60 Vbeta and 13 Jbeta primers. Generated by immunoSEQ multiplex PCR, the TCRdb table keeps only in-frame clones and is missing some. The table lists about 90,000 clones, 74% of them singletons. CDR3 length: 16 amino acids. Germline CDR1 and CDR2: SGHVS and FQNEAQ. V lost 1 base and J lost 0, with 7 bases in between. Though probably carrying unrecorded immune exposures, donors were nominally healthy at sampling. The gene calls are TRBV7-8 and TRBJ1-6, with D unclear. Sequenced: PBMCs. The receptor's source is a man under 40 in good health and CMV-seropositive. CDR3 residues: CASSLGRSSYNSPLHF. Written as DNA, the CDR3 is TGTGCCAGCAGCTTAGGGAGAAGCTCCTATAATTCACCCCTCCACTTT. The whole variable domain, remainder taken from reference TRBV7-8 and TRBJ1-6, is GAGVSQSPRYKVAKRGQDVALRCDPISGHVSLFWYQQALGQGPEFLTYFQNEAQLDKSGLPSDRFFAERPEGSVSTLKIQRTQQEDSAVYLCASSLGRSSYNSPLHFGNGTRLTVT.